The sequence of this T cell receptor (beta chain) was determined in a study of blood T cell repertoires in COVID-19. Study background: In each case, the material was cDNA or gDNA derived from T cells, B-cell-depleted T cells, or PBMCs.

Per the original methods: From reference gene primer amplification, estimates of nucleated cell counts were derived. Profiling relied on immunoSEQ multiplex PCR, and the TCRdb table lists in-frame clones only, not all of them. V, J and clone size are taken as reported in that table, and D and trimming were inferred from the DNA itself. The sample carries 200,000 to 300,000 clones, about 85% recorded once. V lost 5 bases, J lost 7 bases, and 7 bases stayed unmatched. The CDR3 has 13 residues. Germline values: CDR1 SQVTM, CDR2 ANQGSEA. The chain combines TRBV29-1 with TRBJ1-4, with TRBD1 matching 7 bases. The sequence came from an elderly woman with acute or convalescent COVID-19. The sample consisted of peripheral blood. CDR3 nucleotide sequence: TGCAGCGTTCCCGGGACAGAATCTGAAAAACTGTTTTTT. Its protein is CSVPGTESEKLFF.